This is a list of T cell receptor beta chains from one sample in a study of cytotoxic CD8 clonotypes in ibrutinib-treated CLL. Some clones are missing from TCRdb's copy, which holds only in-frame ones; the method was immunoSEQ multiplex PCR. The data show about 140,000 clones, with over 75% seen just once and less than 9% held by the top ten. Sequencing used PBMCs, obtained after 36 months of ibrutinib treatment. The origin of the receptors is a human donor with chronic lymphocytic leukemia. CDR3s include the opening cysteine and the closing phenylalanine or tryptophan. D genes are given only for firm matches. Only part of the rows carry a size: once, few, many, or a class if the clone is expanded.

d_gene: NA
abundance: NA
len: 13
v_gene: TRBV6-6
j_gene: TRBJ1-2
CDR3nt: TGTGCCAGCTCGATCTCGGACGTCTATGGCTACACCTTC
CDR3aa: CASSISDVYGYTF

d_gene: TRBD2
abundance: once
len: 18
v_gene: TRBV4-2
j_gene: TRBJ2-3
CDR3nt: TGTGCCAGCAGCCAAGGAGGCGGACGGGAGGGCCTCACAGATACGCAGTATTTT
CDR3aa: CASSQGGGREGLTDTQYF

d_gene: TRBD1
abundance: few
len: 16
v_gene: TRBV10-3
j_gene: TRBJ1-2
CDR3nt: TGTGCCATCAGTGGACAGGGTGTGGCCCCTAACTATGGCTACACCTTC
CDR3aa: CAISGQGVAPNYGYTF

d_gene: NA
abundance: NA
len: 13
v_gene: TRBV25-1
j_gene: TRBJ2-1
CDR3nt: TGTGCCAGCACCGAAGGAGGACGTCATGAGCAGTTCTTC
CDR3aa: CASTEGGRHEQFF

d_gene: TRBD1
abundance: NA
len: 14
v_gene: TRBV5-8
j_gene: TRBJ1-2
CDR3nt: TGTGCCAGCAGCCATCCGACAGGGGATGATGGCTACACCTTC
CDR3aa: CASSHPTGDDGYTF

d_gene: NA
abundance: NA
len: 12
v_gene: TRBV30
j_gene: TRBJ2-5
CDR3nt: TGTGCCTGGGGGGGAGGGGGCGAGACCCAGTACTTC
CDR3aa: CAWGGGGETQYF

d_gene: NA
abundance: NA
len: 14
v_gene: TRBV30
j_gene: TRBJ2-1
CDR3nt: TGTGCCTGGATATTAGGTAGCTCCTACAATGAGCAGTTCTTC
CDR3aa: CAWILGSSYNEQFF

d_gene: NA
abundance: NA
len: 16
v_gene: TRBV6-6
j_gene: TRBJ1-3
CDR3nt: TGTGCCAGCAGTTACTCGGACCGAAGCTCTGGAAACACCATATATTTT
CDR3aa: CASSYSDRSSGNTIYF

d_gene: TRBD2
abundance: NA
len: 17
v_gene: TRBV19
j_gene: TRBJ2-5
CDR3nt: TGTGCCAGTAGTATCGCACTAGCGTTCAGAAACCAAGAGACCCAGTACTTC
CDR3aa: CASSIALAFRNQETQYF

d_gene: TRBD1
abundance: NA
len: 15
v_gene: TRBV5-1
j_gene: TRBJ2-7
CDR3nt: TGCGCCAGCAGCCCGACAGGGGAAAAGACCTACGAGCAGTACTTC
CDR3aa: CASSPTGEKTYEQYF

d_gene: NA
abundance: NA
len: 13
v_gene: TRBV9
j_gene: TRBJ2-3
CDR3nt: TGTGCCAGCAGCGTATCTGACACAGATACGCAGTATTTT
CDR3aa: CASSVSDTDTQYF

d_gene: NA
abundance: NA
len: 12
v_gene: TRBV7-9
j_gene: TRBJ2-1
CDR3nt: TGTGCCAGCAGCCCGCGGGACAGAGAGCAGTTCTTC
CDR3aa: CASSPRDREQFF

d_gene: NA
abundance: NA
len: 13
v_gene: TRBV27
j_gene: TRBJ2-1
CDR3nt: TGTGCCAGCAGTTTAATTCAGATGAGTGAGCAGTTCTTC
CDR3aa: CASSLIQMSEQFF

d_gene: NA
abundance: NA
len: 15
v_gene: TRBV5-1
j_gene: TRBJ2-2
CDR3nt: TGCGCCAGCAGCTTAGGGAACAGGGATCCCGGGGAGCTGTTTTTT
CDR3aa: CASSLGNRDPGELFF

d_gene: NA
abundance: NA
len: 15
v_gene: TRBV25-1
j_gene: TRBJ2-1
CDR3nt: TGTGCCAGCAGTGAAGGGTCTAGTTCCTACAATGAGCAGTTCTTC
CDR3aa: CASSEGSSSYNEQFF

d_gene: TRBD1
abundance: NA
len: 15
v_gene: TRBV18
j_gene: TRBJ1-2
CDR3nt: TGTGCCAGCTCACCACGCGCAGGGGGTAACTATGGCTACACCTTC
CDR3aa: CASSPRAGGNYGYTF

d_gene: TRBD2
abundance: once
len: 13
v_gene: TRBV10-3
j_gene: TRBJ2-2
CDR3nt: TGTGCCACCCGGGGGGGTTTCACCGGGGAGCTGTTTTTT
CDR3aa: CATRGGFTGELFF

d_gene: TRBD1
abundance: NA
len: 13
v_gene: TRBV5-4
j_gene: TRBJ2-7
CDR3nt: TGTGCCAGCAGCTACAAACAGGGGTACGAGCAGTACTTC
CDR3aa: CASSYKQGYEQYF

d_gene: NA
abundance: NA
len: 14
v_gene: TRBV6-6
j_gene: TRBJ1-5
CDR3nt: TGTGCCAGCAGTTACGTCACTCCTGGGGGTCCCCAGCATTTT
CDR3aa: CASSYVTPGGPQHF

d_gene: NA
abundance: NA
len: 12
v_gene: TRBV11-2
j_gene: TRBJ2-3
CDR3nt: TGTGCCAGCAGCTTAGCTGGGGCCCCGCAGTATTTT
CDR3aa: CASSLAGAPQYF

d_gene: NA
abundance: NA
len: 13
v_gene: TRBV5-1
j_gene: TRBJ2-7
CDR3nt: TGCGCCAGCAGCTTTGACCTAAACTACGAGCAGTACTTC
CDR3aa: CASSFDLNYEQYF

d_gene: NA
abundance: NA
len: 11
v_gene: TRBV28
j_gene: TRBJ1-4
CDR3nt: TGTGCCAGCAGTCAACCTGAAAAACTGTTTTTT
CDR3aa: CASSQPEKLFF

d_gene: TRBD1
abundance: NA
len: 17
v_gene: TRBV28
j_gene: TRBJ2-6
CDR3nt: TGTGCCAGCCAGCCGGGACAGGGGAAGGCTGGGGCCAACGTCCTGACTTTC
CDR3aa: CASQPGQGKAGANVLTF

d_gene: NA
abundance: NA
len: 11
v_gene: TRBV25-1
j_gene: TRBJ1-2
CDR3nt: TGTGCCAGCAGTGAATCGGGGGGCTACACCTTC
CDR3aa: CASSESGGYTF

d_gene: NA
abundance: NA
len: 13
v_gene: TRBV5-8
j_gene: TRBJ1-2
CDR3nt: TGTGCCAGCAGCTTGGGCTTCTACTATGGCTACACCTTC
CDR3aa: CASSLGFYYGYTF

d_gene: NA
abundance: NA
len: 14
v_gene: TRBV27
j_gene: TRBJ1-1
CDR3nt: TGTGCCAGCAGTTTAGGGGCCCCTGGGACTGAAGCTTTCTTT
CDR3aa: CASSLGAPGTEAFF

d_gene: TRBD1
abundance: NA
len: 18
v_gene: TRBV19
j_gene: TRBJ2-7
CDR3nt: TGTGCCAGTAGTGGAGGGACAGGGAGAGGGGGCTTCGTCTACGAGCAGTACTTC
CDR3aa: CASSGGTGRGGFVYEQYF

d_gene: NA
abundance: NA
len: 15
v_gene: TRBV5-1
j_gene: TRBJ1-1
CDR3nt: TGCGCCAGCAGCCCCCGGGAGGGGAGGGGCACTGAAGCTTTCTTT
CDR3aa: CASSPREGRGTEAFF

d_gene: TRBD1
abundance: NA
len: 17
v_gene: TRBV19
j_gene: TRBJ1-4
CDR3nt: TGTGCCAGTAGCCAGGGACAGGGGGCTACAACTAATGAAAAACTGTTTTTT
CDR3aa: CASSQGQGATTNEKLFF

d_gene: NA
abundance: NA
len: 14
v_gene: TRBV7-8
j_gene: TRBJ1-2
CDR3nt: TGTGCCAGCAGCTCCCTTGCGGGGGACCCTGGCTACACCTTC
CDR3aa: CASSSLAGDPGYTF

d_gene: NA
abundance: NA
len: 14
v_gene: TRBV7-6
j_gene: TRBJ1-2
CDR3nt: TGTGCCAGCAGCTTAGACGCGGGGGGCTATGGCTACACCTTC
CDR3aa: CASSLDAGGYGYTF

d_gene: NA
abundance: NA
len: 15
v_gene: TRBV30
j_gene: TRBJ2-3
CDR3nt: TGTGCCTGGAGTAGAGGCAGGATGAGGTCAGATACGCAGTATTTT
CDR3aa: CAWSRGRMRSDTQYF

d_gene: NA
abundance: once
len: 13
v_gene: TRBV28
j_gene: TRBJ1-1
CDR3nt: TGTGCCAGTAGGGGACGCGTGAACACTGAAGCTTTCTTT
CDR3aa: CASRGRVNTEAFF

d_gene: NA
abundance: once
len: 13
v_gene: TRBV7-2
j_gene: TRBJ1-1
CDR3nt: TGTGCCAGCAGCTATCGGACGGGGCATGGAGCTTTCTTT
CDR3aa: CASSYRTGHGAFF

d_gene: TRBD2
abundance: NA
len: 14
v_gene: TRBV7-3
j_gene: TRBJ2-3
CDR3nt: TGTGCCAGCCAAGCGGGAGGGCTCACAGATACGCAGTATTTT
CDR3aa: CASQAGGLTDTQYF

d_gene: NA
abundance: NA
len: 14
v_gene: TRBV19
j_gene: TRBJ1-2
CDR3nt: TGTGCCAGTAGTATTTGGGGTTTCGATTATGGCTACACCTTC
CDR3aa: CASSIWGFDYGYTF

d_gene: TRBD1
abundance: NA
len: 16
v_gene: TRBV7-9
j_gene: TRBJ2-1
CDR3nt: TGTGCCAGCAGCCTCGCCGGGACAGGGGGTCGGGATGAGCAGTTCTTC
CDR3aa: CASSLAGTGGRDEQFF

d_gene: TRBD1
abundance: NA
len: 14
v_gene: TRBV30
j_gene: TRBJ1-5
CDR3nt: TGTGCCTGGTCCGACAGGGGTAGCAATCAGCCCCAGCATTTT
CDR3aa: CAWSDRGSNQPQHF

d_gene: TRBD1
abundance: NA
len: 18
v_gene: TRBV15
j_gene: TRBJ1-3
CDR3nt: TGTGCCACCAGCAGAGATTTACAGGACAGGGGGTCTGGAAACACCATATATTTT
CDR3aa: CATSRDLQDRGSGNTIYF

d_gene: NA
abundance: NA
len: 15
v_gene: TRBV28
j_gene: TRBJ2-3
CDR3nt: TGTGCCAGCAGTTACAGGGTTTGGGGCACAGATACGCAGTATTTT
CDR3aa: CASSYRVWGTDTQYF

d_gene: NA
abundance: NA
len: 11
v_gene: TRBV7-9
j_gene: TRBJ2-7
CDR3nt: TGTGCCAGCAGCCCCGCCTACGAGCAGTACTTC
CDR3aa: CASSPAYEQYF

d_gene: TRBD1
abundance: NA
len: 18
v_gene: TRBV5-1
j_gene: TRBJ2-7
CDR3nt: TGCGCCAGCAGCTTGGGGCCCAGGACAGGGGCCACGTCCACAGAGCAGTACTTC
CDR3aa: CASSLGPRTGATSTEQYF

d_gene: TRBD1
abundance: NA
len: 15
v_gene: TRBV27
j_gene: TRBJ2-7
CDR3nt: TGTGCCAGCAGCTGGGCCGGGACAGGGCGTTACGAGCAGTACTTC
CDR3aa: CASSWAGTGRYEQYF

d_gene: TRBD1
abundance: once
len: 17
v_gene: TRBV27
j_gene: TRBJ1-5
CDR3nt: TGTGCCAGCAGTCCTCGCGGACAGGGTGGAGGTAATCAGCCCCAGCATTTT
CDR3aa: CASSPRGQGGGNQPQHF

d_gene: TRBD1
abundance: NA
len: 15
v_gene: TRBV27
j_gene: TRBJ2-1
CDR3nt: TGTGCCAGCAGTTCTCGACAGGGGGCTTACAATGAGCAGTTCTTC
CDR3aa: CASSSRQGAYNEQFF

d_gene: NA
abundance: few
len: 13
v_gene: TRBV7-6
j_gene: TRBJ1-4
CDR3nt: TGTGCCAGCAGCCAAGACTGGGGGGAAAAACTGTTTTTT
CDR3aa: CASSQDWGEKLFF

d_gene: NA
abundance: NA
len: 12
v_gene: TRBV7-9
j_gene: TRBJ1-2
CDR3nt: TGTGCCAGCAGCTTAAATGATCATGGCTACACCTTC
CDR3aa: CASSLNDHGYTF

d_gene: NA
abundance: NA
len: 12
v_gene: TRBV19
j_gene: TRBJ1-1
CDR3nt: TGTGCCAGTAGTATTGGGAACACTGAAGCTTTCTTT
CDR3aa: CASSIGNTEAFF

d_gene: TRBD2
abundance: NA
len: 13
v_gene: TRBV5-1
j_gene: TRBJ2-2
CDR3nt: TGCGCCAGCGGGAGGGGAAACACCGGGGAGCTGTTTTTT
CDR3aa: CASGRGNTGELFF

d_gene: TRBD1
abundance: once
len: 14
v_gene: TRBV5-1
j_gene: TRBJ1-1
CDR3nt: TGCGCCAGCGTAGCAACAGGGGGCTCTCCAGATGTTTTCTTT
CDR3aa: CASVATGGSPDVFF